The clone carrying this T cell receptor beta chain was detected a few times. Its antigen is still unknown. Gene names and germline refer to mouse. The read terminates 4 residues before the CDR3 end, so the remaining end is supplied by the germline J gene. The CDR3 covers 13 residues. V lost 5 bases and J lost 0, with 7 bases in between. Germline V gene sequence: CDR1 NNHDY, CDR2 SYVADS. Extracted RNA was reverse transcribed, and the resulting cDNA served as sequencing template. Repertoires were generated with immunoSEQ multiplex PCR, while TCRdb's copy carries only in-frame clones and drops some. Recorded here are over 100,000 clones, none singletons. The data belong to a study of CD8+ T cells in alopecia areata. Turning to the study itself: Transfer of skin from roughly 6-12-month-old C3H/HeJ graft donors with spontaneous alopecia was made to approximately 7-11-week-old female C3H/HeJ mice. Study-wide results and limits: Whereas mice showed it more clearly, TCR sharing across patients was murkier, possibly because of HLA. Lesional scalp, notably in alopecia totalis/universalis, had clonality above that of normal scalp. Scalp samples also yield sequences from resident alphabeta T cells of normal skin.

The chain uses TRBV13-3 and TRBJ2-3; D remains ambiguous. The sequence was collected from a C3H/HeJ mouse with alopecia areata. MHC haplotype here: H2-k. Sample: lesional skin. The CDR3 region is CASRAASAETLYF. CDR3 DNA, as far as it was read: TGTGCCAGCAGAGCAGCTAGTGCAGAA.